This T cell receptor (beta chain) originates from a study of blood T cell repertoires in COVID-19. Background on the study: Both acute and convalescent COVID-19 samples were obtained from the United States, Italy and Spain. T cells, B-cell-depleted T cells, or PBMCs provided the cDNA or gDNA that served as material.

Repertoires were generated with immunoSEQ multiplex PCR, while TCRdb's copy carries only in-frame clones and drops some. This table has some 70,000 clones, around 87% appearing once. Germline V gene lookup returns CDR1 KGHDR and CDR2 SFDVKD. CDR3 length: 13 residues. Deletions cut 1 base from V and 2 bases from J, with 2 bases between. The sequence came from a man aged 50-59 years with acute or convalescent COVID-19. The sequenced sample consisted of peripheral blood. The V and J genes are TRBV24-1 and TRBJ2-1; D unclear. This CDR3 is CATSDFTYNEQFF. The CDR3 DNA is TGTGCCACCAGTGATTTTACCTACAATGAGCAGTTCTTC.